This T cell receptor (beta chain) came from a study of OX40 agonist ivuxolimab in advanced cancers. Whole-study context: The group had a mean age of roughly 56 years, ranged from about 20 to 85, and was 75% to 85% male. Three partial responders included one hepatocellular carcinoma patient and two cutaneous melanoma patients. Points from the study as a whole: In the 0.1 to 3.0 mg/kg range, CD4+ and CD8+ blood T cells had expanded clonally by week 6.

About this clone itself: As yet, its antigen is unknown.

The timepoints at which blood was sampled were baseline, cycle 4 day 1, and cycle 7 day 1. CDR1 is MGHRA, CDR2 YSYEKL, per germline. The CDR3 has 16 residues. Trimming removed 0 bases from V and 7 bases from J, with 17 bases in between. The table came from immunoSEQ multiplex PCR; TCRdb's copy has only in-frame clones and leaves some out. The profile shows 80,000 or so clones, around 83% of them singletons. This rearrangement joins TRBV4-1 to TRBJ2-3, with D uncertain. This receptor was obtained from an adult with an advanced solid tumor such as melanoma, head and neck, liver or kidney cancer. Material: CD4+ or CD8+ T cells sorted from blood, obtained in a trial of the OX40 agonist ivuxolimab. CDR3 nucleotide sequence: TGCGCCAGCAGCCAAGATGGTGCTCGAAGGTCGAATACGCAGTATTTT. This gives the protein CASSQDGARRSNTQYF.